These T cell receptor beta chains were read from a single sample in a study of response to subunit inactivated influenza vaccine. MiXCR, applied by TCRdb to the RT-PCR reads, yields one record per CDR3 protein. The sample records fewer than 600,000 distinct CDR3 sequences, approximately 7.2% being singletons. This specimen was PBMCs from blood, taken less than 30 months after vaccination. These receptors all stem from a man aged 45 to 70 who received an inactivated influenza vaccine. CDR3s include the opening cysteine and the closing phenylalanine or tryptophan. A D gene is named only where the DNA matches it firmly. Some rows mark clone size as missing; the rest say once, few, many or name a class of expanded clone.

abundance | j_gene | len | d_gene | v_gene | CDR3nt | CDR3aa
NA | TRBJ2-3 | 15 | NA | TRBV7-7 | TGTGCTAGCAGCTTAGGAGTGGGTGGCACAGATACGCAGTATTTT | CASSLGVGGTDTQYF
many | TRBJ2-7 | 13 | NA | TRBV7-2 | TGTGCCAGCAGCCCGGACGGATTCTACGAGCAGTACTTC | CASSPDGFYEQYF
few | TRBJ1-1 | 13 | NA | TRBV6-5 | TGTGCCAGCAGTTGGGTGGGGGACACTGAAGCTTTCTTT | CASSWVGDTEAFF
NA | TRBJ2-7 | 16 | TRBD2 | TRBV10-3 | TGTGCCATCAGTCCCGCCCTAGCGGGCCGCTCCTACGAGCAGTACTTC | CAISPALAGRSYEQYF
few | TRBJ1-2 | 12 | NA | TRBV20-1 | TGCAGTGCTAGCCCCGGGGGGCAGGGCTACACCTTC | CSASPGGQGYTF
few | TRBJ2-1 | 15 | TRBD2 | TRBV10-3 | TGTGCCATCAGTGCACAAGCGGGAGTCGCAAATGAGCAGTTCTTC | CAISAQAGVANEQFF
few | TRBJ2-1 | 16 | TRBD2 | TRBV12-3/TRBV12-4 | TGTGCCAGCAGTTTAGCGGCTAGCGGGTATTACAATGAGCAGTTCTTC | CASSLAASGYYNEQFF
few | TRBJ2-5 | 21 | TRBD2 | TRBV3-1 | TGTGCCAGCAGCAGGCTCCCTCCGGGACTAGCGGGGGGCCGCCGGGGTGGGACCCAGTACTTC | CASSRLPPGLAGGRRGGTQYF
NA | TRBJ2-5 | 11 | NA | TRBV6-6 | TGTGCCAGCAAGTGGCGGGAGACCCAGTACTTC | CASKWRETQYF
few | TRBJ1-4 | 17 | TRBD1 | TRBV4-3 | TGCGCCAGCAGCCAAACGGGAGCCGGGACAGGGAGCCGAAAACTGTTTTTT | CASSQTGAGTGSRKLFF
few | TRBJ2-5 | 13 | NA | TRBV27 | TGTGCCAGCAGTTGGGGACTTCGAGAGACCCAGTACTTC | CASSWGLRETQYF
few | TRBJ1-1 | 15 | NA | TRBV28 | TGTGCCAGCAGTGGCCGGGAGGCGGGGAACACTGAAGCTTTCTTT | CASSGREAGNTEAFF
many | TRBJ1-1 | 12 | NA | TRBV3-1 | TGTGCCAGCAGCCAGAGAGACACTGAAGCTTTCTTT | CASSQRDTEAFF
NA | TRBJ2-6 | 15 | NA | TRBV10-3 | TGTGCCATCAGTGTAGGGAACTCTGGGGCCAACGTCCTGACTTTC | CAISVGNSGANVLTF
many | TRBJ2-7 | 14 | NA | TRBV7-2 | TGTGCCAGCAGCTTACTCGTAGGCCCCCACGAGCAGTACTTC | CASSLLVGPHEQYF
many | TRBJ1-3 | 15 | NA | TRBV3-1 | TGTGCCAGCAGCCGCGAGACCGGGACTGGAAACACCATATATTTT | CASSRETGTGNTIYF
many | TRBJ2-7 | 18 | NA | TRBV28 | TGTGCCAGCAGATCCAGTAGACCTCGGGACTCCTACTCCTACGAGCAGTACTTC | CASRSSRPRDSYSYEQYF
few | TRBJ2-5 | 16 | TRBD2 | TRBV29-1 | TGCAGCGTCGCAGTAGGACTAGCGGGGGACCAAGAGACCCAGTACTTC | CSVAVGLAGDQETQYF
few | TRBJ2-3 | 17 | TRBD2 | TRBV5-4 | TGTGCCAGCAGCTCGACTAGCGGACGCTCGGGCACAGATACGCAGTATTTT | CASSSTSGRSGTDTQYF
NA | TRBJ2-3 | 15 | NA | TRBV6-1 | TGTGCCAGCAACCGAAATACAGCGGGCACAGATACGCAGTATTTT | CASNRNTAGTDTQYF
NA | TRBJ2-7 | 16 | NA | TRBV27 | TGTGCCAGCAGTTTAACCCCCTCTGAAATCCCCTACGAGCAGTACTTC | CASSLTPSEIPYEQYF
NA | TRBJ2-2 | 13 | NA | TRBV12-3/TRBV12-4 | TGTGCCAGCAGTAACACCCCTGGGGGGGAGCTGTTTTTT | CASSNTPGGELFF
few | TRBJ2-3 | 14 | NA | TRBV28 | TGTGCCAGCAGTTTTGACTCTGGCACAGATACGCAGTATTTT | CASSFDSGTDTQYF
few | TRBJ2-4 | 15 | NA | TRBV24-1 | TGTGCCACCAGTGACTCAGGGACCCACGGGAACATTCAGTACTTC | CATSDSGTHGNIQYF
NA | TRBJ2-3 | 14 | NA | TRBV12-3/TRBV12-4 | TGTGCCAGCAACGGCGGGGCCCGCACAGATACGCAGTATTTT | CASNGGARTDTQYF
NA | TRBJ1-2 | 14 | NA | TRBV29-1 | TGCAGCGTTGAAACGGTCCAAGGATCCTATGGCTACACCTTC | CSVETVQGSYGYTF
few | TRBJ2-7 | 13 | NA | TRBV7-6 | TGTGCCAGCAGCCCACTTAGTTACCTCGAGCAGTACTTC | CASSPLSYLEQYF
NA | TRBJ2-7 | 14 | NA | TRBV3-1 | TGTGCCAGCAGTACAGACACCTACTCCTACGAGCAGTACTTC | CASSTDTYSYEQYF
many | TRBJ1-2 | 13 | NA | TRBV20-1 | TGCAGTGCAGCAAACTACTGGGTCGATGGCTACACCTTC | CSAANYWVDGYTF
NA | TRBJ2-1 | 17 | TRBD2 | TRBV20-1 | TGCAGTGCTAGAGCCGAGGGAGGACTAGCGGACTACAATGAGCAGTTCTTC | CSARAEGGLADYNEQFF
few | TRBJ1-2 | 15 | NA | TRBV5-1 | TGCGCCAGCAGCCTTTTCGGGCACGGGAACTATGGCTACACCTTC | CASSLFGHGNYGYTF
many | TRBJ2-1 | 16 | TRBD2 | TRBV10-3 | TGTGCCATCAGTTATAGCGGGGGGAGCTCCTACAATGAGCAGTTCTTC | CAISYSGGSSYNEQFF